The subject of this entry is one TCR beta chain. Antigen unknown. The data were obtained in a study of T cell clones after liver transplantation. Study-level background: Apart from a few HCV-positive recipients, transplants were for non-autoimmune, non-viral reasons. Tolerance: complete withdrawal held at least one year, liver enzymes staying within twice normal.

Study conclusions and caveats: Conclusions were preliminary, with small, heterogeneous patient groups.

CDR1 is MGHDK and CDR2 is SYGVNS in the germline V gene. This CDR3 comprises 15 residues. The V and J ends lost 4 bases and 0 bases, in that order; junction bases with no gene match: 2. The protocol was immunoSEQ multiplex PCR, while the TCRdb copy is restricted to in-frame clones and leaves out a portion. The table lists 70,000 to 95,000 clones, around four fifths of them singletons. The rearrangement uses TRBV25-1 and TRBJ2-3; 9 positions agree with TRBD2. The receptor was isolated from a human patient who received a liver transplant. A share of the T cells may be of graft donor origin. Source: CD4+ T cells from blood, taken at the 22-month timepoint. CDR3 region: CASSGRGGSTDTQYF. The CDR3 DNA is TGTGCCAGCAGTGGGCGGGGGGGAAGCACAGATACGCAGTATTTT.